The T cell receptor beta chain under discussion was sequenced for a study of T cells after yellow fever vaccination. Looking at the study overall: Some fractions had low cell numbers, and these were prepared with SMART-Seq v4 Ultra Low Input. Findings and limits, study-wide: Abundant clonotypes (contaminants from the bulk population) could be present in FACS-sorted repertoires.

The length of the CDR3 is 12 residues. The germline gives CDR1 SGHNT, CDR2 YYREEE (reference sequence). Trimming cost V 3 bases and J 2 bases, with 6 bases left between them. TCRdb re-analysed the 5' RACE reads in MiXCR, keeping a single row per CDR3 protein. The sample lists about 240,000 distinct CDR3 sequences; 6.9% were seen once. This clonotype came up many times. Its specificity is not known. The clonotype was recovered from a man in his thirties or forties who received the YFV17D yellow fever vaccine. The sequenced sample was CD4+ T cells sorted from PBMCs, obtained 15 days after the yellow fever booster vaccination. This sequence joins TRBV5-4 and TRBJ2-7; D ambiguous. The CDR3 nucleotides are TGTGCCAGCAGCTCAGACACCTACGAGCAGTACTTC. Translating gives CASSSDTYEQYF.